Listed below are T cell receptor beta chains from one sample, sequenced in a study of cytomegalovirus exposure and HLA in healthy donors. Profiling relied on immunoSEQ multiplex PCR, and the TCRdb table lists in-frame clones only, not all of them. The listing contains about 200,000 clones. The source material was PBMCs. The receptors stem from a boy aged 10-17 years in good health and CMV-seronegative. Each CDR3 is given without its conserved first and last residue. The order of the fields is V gene, CDR3 protein.

v_call: TRBV27
cdr3_aa: ASSLGTSGQIYEQY

v_call: TRBV28
cdr3_aa: ASSPPLGQGGNEQF

v_call: TRBV6-5
cdr3_aa: ASALAGAHIQY

v_call: TRBV5-4
cdr3_aa: ASSAGQGTDTQY

v_call: TRBV28
cdr3_aa: ASSLSNRQASYEQY

v_call: TRBV6-5
cdr3_aa: ASRDDRSYGYT

v_call: TRBV6-5
cdr3_aa: ASSSKETQY

v_call: TRBV6-6
cdr3_aa: ASSDRTGSPEAF

v_call: TRBV4-2
cdr3_aa: ASSQDQGAGGYT

v_call: TRBV6-1
cdr3_aa: ASSAPAGRNQPQH

v_call: TRBV19
cdr3_aa: ASPPLLAGSGSVAGELF

v_call: TRBV15
cdr3_aa: ATSRVGGRYTEAF

v_call: TRBV13
cdr3_aa: ASSFTSGGEYEQF

v_call: TRBV4-1
cdr3_aa: ASSLSLTGDRGEQY

v_call: TRBV30
cdr3_aa: AWSAGDFYGYT

v_call: TRBV7-9
cdr3_aa: ASSPFSTEAF

v_call: TRBV25-1
cdr3_aa: ASSGGALDTQY

v_call: TRBV5-6
cdr3_aa: ASSIDRGELMNTEAF

v_call: TRBV7-9
cdr3_aa: ASSLARESSYEQY

v_call: TRBV9
cdr3_aa: ASSVGGDPPLAKNIQY

v_call: TRBV28
cdr3_aa: ATQGGLENQPQH

v_call: TRBV7-6
cdr3_aa: ASSLGTFSYNEQF

v_call: TRBV30
cdr3_aa: AWTDGTANEKLF

v_call: TRBV30
cdr3_aa: AWRRQGIDEQY

v_call: TRBV2
cdr3_aa: ASAAGLDTQY

v_call: TRBV4-3
cdr3_aa: ASSQVVLNTEAF

v_call: TRBV14
cdr3_aa: ASSHTKPGGYT

v_call: TRBV5-1
cdr3_aa: ASSLAYRDRKGYQETQY

v_call: TRBV29-1
cdr3_aa: SVPPSTGGVSGYT

v_call: TRBV11-2
cdr3_aa: ASSLMEDYGYT

v_call: TRBV4-1
cdr3_aa: ASSHPTGPGGGYT

v_call: TRBV18
cdr3_aa: ASSPDSTGELF

v_call: TRBV7-2
cdr3_aa: ASKEGASEAF

v_call: TRBV7-6
cdr3_aa: ASSSTGERGGYT

v_call: TRBV27
cdr3_aa: ASTLTGGYTDTQY

v_call: TRBV5-1
cdr3_aa: ASSLAGDDTDTQY

v_call: TRBV7-9
cdr3_aa: ASSDRDSLSGEKLF

v_call: TRBV14
cdr3_aa: ASSQERGGEETQY

v_call: TRBV9
cdr3_aa: ASSVDGNEQY

v_call: TRBV18
cdr3_aa: ASSPQPGQIYEQY

v_call: TRBV7-8
cdr3_aa: ASSLARDRGQDGYT

v_call: TRBV5-1
cdr3_aa: ASSADRYEQY

v_call: TRBV7-9
cdr3_aa: ASSSWDSGEKLF

v_call: TRBV7-2
cdr3_aa: ASSLAPGDYGYT

v_call: TRBV9
cdr3_aa: ASSVGDRGFNEQF

v_call: TRBV2
cdr3_aa: ASSGYREVTYGYT

v_call: TRBV27
cdr3_aa: ASSFSRGNQPQH

v_call: TRBV2
cdr3_aa: ASRTLRYEQY